These 27 T cell receptor beta chains came from one sample sequenced in a study of PD-1 blockade in classical Hodgkin lymphoma. The assay was immunoSEQ multiplex PCR, and TCRdb's table has in-frame clones only and misses some. The sample consists of about 24,000 clones, 70% to 80% of them appearing once. As to time point: cycle 4 day 1 (C4D1), after about 6 weeks of nivolumab. Following autologous stem cell transplantation, relapse occurred in every patient, and exposure to brentuximab vedotin varied. The specimen comprised peripheral blood mononuclear cells (PBMCs), sampled before the fourth cycle of nivolumab. These receptors all stem from a human donor with classical Hodgkin lymphoma.

The chain uses TRBV4-1 and TRBJ2-3; D perhaps matches TRBD2 (6 bases). Germline V CDR1 and CDR2: MGHRA, YSYEKL. Trimming pared 1 base from V and 0 bases from J, leaving 14 bases between. The CDR3 has 17 residues. In DNA form, the CDR3 reads TGCGCCAGCAGCCAAGGCCCCGGGGGAGCTAGCACAGATACGCAGTATTTT. This encodes CASSQGPGGASTDTQYF.

CDR3: CASKNGGDYNEQFF. As DNA, the CDR3 is TGTGCCAGCAAAAACGGGGGGGACTACAATGAGCAGTTCTTC. J is TRBJ2-1 and V is TRBV2, with 8 nucleotides matching TRBD2. This CDR3 contains 14 residues. J was trimmed by 3 bases and V by 7 bases; bases with no gene match: 5. Germline CDR1 SNHLY, CDR2 FYNNEI.

The CDR3 here is CASSAATGDYEQYF. The CDR3 DNA sequence: TGTGCCAGTAGTGCCGCTACAGGGGACTACGAGCAGTACTTC. The chain has TRBV19 and TRBJ2-7; 7 bases are a match to TRBD1. The CDR3 extends over 14 amino acids. CDR1 is LNHDA, CDR2 SQIVND, per germline (reference sequence). V lost 5 bases, J lost 3 bases, and 7 bases stayed unmatched.

The genes are TRBV6-1 and TRBJ2-3; TRBD1 aligns across 8 bases. J lost 2 bases, V lost 7 bases, and 8 bases had no gene match. Germline lookup yields CDR1 MNHNS and CDR2 SASEGT. The CDR3 contains 15 residues. The CDR3 loop is CASNQQGEVTDTQYF. DNA of the CDR3: TGTGCCAGCAACCAACAGGGGGAAGTCACAGATACGCAGTATTTT.

This chain uses TRBV2 with TRBJ2-3; a possible D gene is TRBD1 (6 bases). Germline V gene lookup returns CDR1 SNHLY and CDR2 FYNNEI. Trimming took 7 bases from V and 2 from J, leaving 13 bases between them. CDR3 length equals 14 residues. The CDR3 sequence is CASKTGQYTDTQYF. CDR3 coding DNA: TGTGCCAGCAAAACAGGGCAATACACAGATACGCAGTATTTT.

This chain connects TRBV7-6 to TRBJ2-5; D uncertain. Germline V lookup: CDR1 SGHVS, CDR2 FNYEAQ. This CDR3 has 14 residues. V was shortened by 5 bases and J by 2 bases, with 12 bases between the two germline ends. The DNA of the CDR3 is TGTGCCAGCAGCCCCCTGGCGGAACAAGAGACCCAGTACTTC. Its protein is CASSPLAEQETQYF.

The chain uses TRBV6-5 and TRBJ1-4; weak D call: TRBD1 (5 bases). The length of the CDR3 is 15 residues. With 0 bases removed from V and 7 bases from J, the gap between germline ends came to 12 bases. Per germline, CDR1 MNHEY and CDR2 SVGAGI. The CDR3 DNA sequence: TGTGCCAGCAGTTACTCTGGACACTTCGGTGAAAAACTGTTTTTT. Translating gives CASSYSGHFGEKLFF.

This clone was counted only a few times. The rearrangement uses TRBV18 and TRBJ1-2, with TRBD1 as a possible D gene (5 bases). V lost 6 bases and J lost 8, with 22 bases in between. This CDR3 comprises 15 residues. CDR1 and CDR2 from the germline V gene are KGHSH and LQKENI. Here the CDR3 reads CASSNPGGRVLGYTF. CDR3 nucleotide sequence: TGTGCCAGCTCTAACCCTGGCGGCAGGGTACTCGGCTACACCTTC.

The J gene is TRBJ2-5, the V gene TRBV7-8; no clear D gene. This CDR3 is 12 amino acids long. V lost 5 bases and J 5 bases, leaving 9 bases between the germline ends. Germline CDR1 SGHVS, CDR2 FQNEAQ. CDR3 loop: CASSISLETQYF. Written as DNA, the CDR3 is TGTGCCAGCAGCATTAGTTTGGAGACCCAGTACTTC.

This clone was detected many times. The rearrangement links TRBV18 to TRBJ2-2; the match to TRBD1 covers 8 bases. Trimming removed 4 bases from V and 3 bases from J; junction bases left unmatched: 7. Germline V gives CDR1 KGHSH, CDR2 LQKENI. The CDR3 length is 16 residues. This CDR3 is CASSLSLTGDTGELFF. The CDR3 DNA reads as TGTGCCAGCTCACTGTCCCTGACAGGGGACACCGGGGAGCTGTTTTTT.

This chain connects TRBV29-1 to TRBJ2-7; D call uncertain. Trimming removed 6 bases from V and 6 bases from J, with 12 bases in between. Germline lookup yields CDR1 SQVTM and CDR2 ANQGSEA. The CDR3 is 11 residues long. For the CDR3, the DNA is TGCAGCGTGACGATCGGCCCCGAGCAGTACGTC. Translation gives CSVTIGPEQYV.

This clone was found a few times. The sample contains more than one DNA sequence encoding this CDR3. The chain couples TRBV14 to TRBJ1-6; maybe TRBD1 (5 bases). CDR3 length: 18 residues. The germline gives CDR1 SGHDN, CDR2 FVKESK. V was pared by 3 bases and J by 0 bases, with 15 bases between. The CDR3 region has the DNA TGTGCCAGCAGCCAGCTCGGGGCAGGGAGCTCCTATAATTCACCCCTCCACTTT. It codes for CASSQLGAGSSYNSPLHF.

By share, this clone counts as large. The CDR3 is CASTPQGGTFGNQPQHF. The CDR3, as DNA: TGTGCCAGTACCCCCCAAGGCGGGACGTTTGGCAATCAGCCCCAGCATTTT. V usage is TRBV19 and J usage is TRBJ1-5; D may be TRBD1 (5 bases). The germline CDR1 and CDR2 sequences are LNHDA and SQIVND (reference sequence). Trimming left V 7 bases short and J 2 bases short, with 21 bases between. The CDR3 is made up of 17 amino acids.

The chain employs TRBV11-2 and TRBJ1-2; TRBD1 is a possible D gene (6 bases). CDR3 length: 13 amino acids. Germline CDR1 and CDR2: SGHAT and FQNNGV. Trimming removed 6 bases from V and 2 bases from J, with 10 bases in between. CDR3 residues: CASRFTGNYGYTF. DNA of the CDR3: TGTGCCAGCAGGTTCACAGGGAACTATGGCTACACCTTC. Filled out from reference TRBV11-2 and TRBJ1-2, the complete variable domain reads EAGVAQSPRYKIIEKRQSVAFWCNPISGHATLYWYQQILGQGPKLLIQFQNNGVVDDSQLPKDRFSAERLKGVDSTLKIQPAKLEDSAVYLCASRFTGNYGYTFGSGTRLTVV.

As DNA, the CDR3 is TGTGCCAGCAGTGTGGAGGAGGGCGGCCACGGGGATACGCAGTATTTT. The encoded protein is CASSVEEGGHGDTQYF. The chain employs TRBV6-4 and TRBJ2-3; D may be TRBD2 (6 bases). Trimming took 4 bases from V and 6 from J, leaving 20 bases between them. This CDR3 is 16 amino acids long. Germline CDR1 MRHNA, CDR2 SNTAGT.

The chain links TRBV6-5 to TRBJ1-6; D remains unclear. The V end lost 6 bases, the J end lost 0 bases, and 6 bases lay between the germline ends. Per the germline V gene, CDR1 is MNHEY and CDR2 is SVGAGI. The CDR3 consists of 14 residues. CDR3 bases: TGTGCCAGCAGCCCGAGCTCCTATAATTCACCCCTCCACTTT. It encodes CASSPSSYNSPLHF.

This clone is medium-sized (0.01 to 0.1%) within its sample. The chain is built from TRBV5-1 and TRBJ1-6; D unresolved. The CDR3 consists of 16 residues. The germline V gene has CDR1 SGHRS and CDR2 YFSETQ. The ends were cut back, 3 bases at V and 7 bases at J, with 17 bases in the middle. This CDR3 is CASSSVGSSGNSPLHF. DNA of the CDR3: TGCGCCAGCAGCTCCGTGGGATCTTCGGGAAATTCACCCCTCCACTTT. Complete variable domain (other parts from reference TRBV5-1 and TRBJ1-6): KAGVTQTPRYLIKTRGQQVTLSCSPISGHRSVSWYQQTPGQGLQFLFEYFSETQRNKGNFPGRFSGRQFSNSRSEMNVSTLELGDSALYLCASSSVGSSGNSPLHFGNGTRLTVT.

Comments on this clone: The same CDR3 arises from other DNA sequences in this sample as well. CDR3 region: CASRGGETQYF. Here the CDR3 DNA reads TGTGCCAGTAGGGGGGGCGAGACCCAGTACTTC. The rearrangement links TRBV19 to TRBJ2-5; D possibly matches TRBD1 or TRBD2 (6 bases each). The CDR3 extends over 11 amino acids. V was trimmed by 6 bases and J by 5 bases, leaving 7 bases between them. The V gene's germline CDR1 is LNHDA and CDR2 SQIVND (reference sequence). The whole variable domain, filled in from reference TRBV19 and TRBJ2-5, reads DGGITQSPKYLFRKEGQNVTLSCEQNLNHDAMYWYRQDPGQGLRLIYYSQIVNDFQKGDIAEGYSVSREKKESFPLTVTSAQKNPTAFYLCASRGGETQYFGPGTRLLVL.

The genes are TRBV6-1 and TRBJ2-3; 9 nucleotides agree with TRBD2. This CDR3 is built from 15 residues. Germline lookup yields CDR1 MNHNS and CDR2 SASEGT. V trimming: 4 bases; J trimming: 1 base; junction bases outside the gene matches: 3. The CDR3 sequence is CASSVIAGGTDTQYF. CDR3 coding DNA: TGTGCCAGCAGTGTAATAGCGGGGGGCACAGATACGCAGTATTTT.

The genes are TRBV2 and TRBJ2-3, with 10 bases aligning to TRBD2. CDR1 SNHLY and CDR2 FYNNEI come from the germline V gene. This CDR3 comprises 15 residues. V lost 6 bases to trimming and J lost 3 bases; unmatched junction nucleotides: 6. CDR3 region: CASRAASGGTDTQYF. In DNA, the CDR3 is TGTGCCAGCAGGGCCGCTAGCGGGGGTACAGATACGCAGTATTTT. The full variable domain, its missing parts supplied by reference TRBV2 and TRBJ2-3, is EPEVTQTPSHQVTQMGQEVILRCVPISNHLYFYWYRQILGQKVEFLVSFYNNEISEKSEIFDDQFSVERPDGSNFTLKIRSTKLEDSAMYFCASRAASGGTDTQYFGPGTRLTVL.

The V and J genes are TRBV6-1 and TRBJ1-4; tentative D call: TRBD1 (5 bases). This CDR3 is 16 amino acids long. Trimming removed 1 base at V and 2 bases at J, with 11 bases between. CDR1 and CDR2 (germline): MNHNS, SASEGT. CDR3 protein: CASSEGGGVTNEKLFF. The DNA for the CDR3 is TGTGCCAGCAGTGAAGGTGGGGGGGTTACTAATGAAAAACTGTTTTTT.

The J gene is TRBJ2-7, the V gene TRBV5-7; 9 positions match TRBD2. TRBV5-7 is flagged as an ORF with uncertain function. The CDR3 is 15 residues long. The V segment lost 2 bases and the J segment 4 bases; nucleotides outside the gene matches: 7. CDR3 in amino acids: CASSFAGGRWYEQYF. The CDR3 DNA reads as TGTGCCAGCAGCTTTGCGGGGGGGCGTTGGTACGAGCAGTACTTC.

This clone was observed a few times. The rearrangement uses TRBV7-8 and TRBJ1-5, with D maybe TRBD1 (5 bases). The CDR3 covers 13 residues. Trimming took off 2 bases at V and 6 bases at J, with 8 bases between the two ends. Germline CDR1 is SGHVS and CDR2 is FQNEAQ. The CDR3 reads CASSLHGGQPQHF. CDR3 nucleotides: TGTGCCAGCAGCTTACATGGGGGTCAGCCCCAGCATTTT.

The V gene is TRBV7-2, the J gene TRBJ2-3; D remains ambiguous. V was cut by 5 bases and J by 1 base, with 19 bases left in between. The CDR3 runs to 17 residues. Germline V gene data show CDR1 as SGHTA and CDR2 as FQGNSA. The chain's CDR3 is CASSAKTTGWGTDTQYF. CDR3 coding DNA: TGTGCCAGCAGCGCCAAAACAACCGGGTGGGGCACAGATACGCAGTATTTT.

The chain recombines TRBV6-6 with TRBJ1-1; D gene unclear. Germline assignment: CDR1 MNHNY and CDR2 SVGAGI (reference sequence). V shed 2 bases and J shed 3 bases, with 10 bases lying between them. CDR3 length: 14 amino acids. CDR3 residues: CASSYGSPDTEAFF. The CDR3 coding sequence is TGTGCCAGCAGTTACGGGAGTCCCGACACTGAAGCTTTCTTT.

This clone was seen more than once but under ten times. This chain uses TRBV2 with TRBJ1-6; the D gene is possibly TRBD1 (5 bases). The CDR3 totals 12 residues. Germline V gene lookup returns CDR1 SNHLY and CDR2 FYNNEI. V was clipped by 8 bases and J by 11 bases, with 13 bases between them. This CDR3 reads CASRGEPPPLHF. The CDR3 region has the DNA TGTGCCAGCCGGGGGGAACCGCCACCCCTCCACTTT. Full variable domain (missing parts from reference TRBV2 and TRBJ1-6): EPEVTQTPSHQVTQMGQEVILRCVPISNHLYFYWYRQILGQKVEFLVSFYNNEISEKSEIFDDQFSVERPDGSNFTLKIRSTKLEDSAMYFCASRGEPPPLHFGNGTRLTVT.

Turning to this clone: Other DNA sequences in this specimen translate into the identical CDR3. V gene TRBV28 combines with J gene TRBJ1-2, with TRBD1 matching over 8 bases. V trimming: 6 bases; J trimming: 4 bases; junction bases outside the gene matches: 10. Germline V gene sequence: CDR1 MDHEN, CDR2 SYDVKM. The CDR3 is 15 residues long. DNA of the CDR3: TGTGCCAGCAGACCCATAAAACAGGGGGTCTATGGCTACACCTTC. It yields the protein CASRPIKQGVYGYTF.